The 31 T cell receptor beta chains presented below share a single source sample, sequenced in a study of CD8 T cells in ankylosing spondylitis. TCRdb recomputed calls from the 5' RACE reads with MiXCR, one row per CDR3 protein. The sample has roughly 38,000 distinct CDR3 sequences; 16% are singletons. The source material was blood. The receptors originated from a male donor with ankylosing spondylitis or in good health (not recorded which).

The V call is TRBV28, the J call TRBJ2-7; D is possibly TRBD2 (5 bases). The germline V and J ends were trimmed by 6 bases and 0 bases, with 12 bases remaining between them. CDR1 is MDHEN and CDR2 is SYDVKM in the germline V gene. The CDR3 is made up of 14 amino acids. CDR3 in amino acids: CASRGSETSYEQYV. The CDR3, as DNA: TGTGCCAGCAGAGGTAGCGAAACCTCCTACGAGCAGTACGTC.

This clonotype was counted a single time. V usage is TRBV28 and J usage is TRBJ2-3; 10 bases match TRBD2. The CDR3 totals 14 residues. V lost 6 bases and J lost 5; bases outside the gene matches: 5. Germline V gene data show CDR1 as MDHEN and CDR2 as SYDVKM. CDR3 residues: CASRSGGALDTQYF. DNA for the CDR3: TGTGCCAGCAGAAGCGGGGGGGCTTTAGATACGCAGTATTTT.

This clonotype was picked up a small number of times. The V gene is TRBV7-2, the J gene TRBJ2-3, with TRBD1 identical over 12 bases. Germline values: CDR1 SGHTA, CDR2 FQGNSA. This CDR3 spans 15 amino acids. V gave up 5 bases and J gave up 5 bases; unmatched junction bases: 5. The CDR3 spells CASSRDRGLIDTQYF. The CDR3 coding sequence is TGTGCCAGCAGCAGGGACAGGGGGCTTATAGATACGCAGTATTTT.

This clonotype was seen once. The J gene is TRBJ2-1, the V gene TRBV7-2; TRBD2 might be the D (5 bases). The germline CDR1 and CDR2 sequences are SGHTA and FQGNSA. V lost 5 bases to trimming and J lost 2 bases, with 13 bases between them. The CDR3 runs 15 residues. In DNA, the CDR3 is TGTGCCAGCAGCCCCCAAGCTAGCCCCTACAATGAGCAGTTCTTC. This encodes CASSPQASPYNEQFF.

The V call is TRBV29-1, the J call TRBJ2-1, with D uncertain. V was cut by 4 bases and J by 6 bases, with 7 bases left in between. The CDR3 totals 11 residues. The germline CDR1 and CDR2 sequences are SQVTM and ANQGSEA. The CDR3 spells CSVGVGNEQFF. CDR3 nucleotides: TGCAGCGTTGGAGTAGGCAATGAGCAGTTCTTC.

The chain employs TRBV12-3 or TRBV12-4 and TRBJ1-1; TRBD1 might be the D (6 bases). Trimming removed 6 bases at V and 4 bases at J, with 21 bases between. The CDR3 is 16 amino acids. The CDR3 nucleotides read TGTGCCAGCAGCGACCCCGGGGGCGAGGGAGGCACTGAAGCTTTCTTT. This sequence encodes CASSDPGGEGGTEAFF.

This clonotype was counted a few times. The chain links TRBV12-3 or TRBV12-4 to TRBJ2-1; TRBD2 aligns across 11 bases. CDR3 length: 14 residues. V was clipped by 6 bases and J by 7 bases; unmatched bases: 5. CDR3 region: CASRISGRGNEQFF. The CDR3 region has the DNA TGTGCCAGCAGGATTAGCGGGAGGGGTAATGAGCAGTTCTTC.

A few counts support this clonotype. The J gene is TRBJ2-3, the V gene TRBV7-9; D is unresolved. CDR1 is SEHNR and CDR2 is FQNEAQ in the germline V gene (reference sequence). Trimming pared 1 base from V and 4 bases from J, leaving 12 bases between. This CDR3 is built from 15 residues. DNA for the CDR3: TGTGCCAGCAGCTTAGAAGGCAGTCGGGCAGATACGCAGTATTTT. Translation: CASSLEGSRADTQYF.

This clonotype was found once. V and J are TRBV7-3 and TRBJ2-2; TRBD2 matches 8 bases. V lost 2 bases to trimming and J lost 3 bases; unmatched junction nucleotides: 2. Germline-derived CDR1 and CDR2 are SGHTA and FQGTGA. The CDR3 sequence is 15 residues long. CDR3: CASSLYGGDTGELFF. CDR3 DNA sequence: TGTGCCAGCAGCTTATACGGGGGGGACACCGGGGAGCTGTTTTTT. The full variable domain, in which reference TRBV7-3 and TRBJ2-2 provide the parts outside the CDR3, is GAGVSQTPSNKVTEKGKYVELRCDPISGHTALYWYRQSLGQGPEFLIYFQGTGAADDSGLPNDRFFAVRPEGSVSTLKIQRTERGDSAVYLCASSLYGGDTGELFFGEGSRLTVL.

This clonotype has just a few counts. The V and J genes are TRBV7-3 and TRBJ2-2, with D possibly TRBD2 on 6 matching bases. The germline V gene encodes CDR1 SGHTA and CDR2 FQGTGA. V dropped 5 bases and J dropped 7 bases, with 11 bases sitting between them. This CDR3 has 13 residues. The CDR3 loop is CASSPRELGELFF. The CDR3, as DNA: TGTGCCAGCAGCCCACGGGAGCTCGGGGAGCTGTTTTTT.

The CDR3 bases are TGTGCCAGCCGGACGGGGCAGCGGGCATACAATGAGCAGTTCTTC. It encodes CASRTGQRAYNEQFF. The chain carries TRBV6-5 and TRBJ2-1; a possible D gene is TRBD2 (6 bases). With 8 bases removed from V and 4 bases from J, the gap between germline ends came to 18 bases. Germline CDR1 reads MNHEY; CDR2 reads SVGAGI. This CDR3 is built from 15 residues.

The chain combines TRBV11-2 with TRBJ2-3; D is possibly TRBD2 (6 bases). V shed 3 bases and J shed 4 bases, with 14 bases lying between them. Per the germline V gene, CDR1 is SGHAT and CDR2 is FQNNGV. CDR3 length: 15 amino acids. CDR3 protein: CASSFRLGHSDTQYF. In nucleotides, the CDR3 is TGTGCCAGCAGCTTTCGACTAGGTCATTCAGATACGCAGTATTTT.

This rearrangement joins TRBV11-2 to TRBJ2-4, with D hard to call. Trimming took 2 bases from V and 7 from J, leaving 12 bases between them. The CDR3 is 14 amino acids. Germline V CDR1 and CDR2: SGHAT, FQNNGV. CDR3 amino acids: CASSLLGSENIQYF. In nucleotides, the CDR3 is TGTGCCAGCAGCTTACTGGGAAGTGAGAACATTCAGTACTTC.

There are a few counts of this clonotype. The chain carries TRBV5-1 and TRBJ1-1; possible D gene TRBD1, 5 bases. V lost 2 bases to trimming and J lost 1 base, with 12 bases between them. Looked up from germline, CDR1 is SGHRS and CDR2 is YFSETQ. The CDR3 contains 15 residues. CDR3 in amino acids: CASSFLGAQNTEAFF. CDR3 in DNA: TGCGCCAGCAGCTTCCTCGGGGCCCAGAACACTGAAGCTTTCTTT.

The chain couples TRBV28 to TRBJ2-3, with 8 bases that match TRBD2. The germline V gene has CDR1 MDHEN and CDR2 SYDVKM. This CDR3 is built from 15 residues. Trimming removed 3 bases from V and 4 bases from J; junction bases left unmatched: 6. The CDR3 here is CASSFGAGVADTQYF. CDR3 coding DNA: TGTGCCAGCAGTTTCGGAGCGGGAGTCGCAGATACGCAGTATTTT. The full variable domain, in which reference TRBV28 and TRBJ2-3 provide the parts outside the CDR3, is DVKVTQSSRYLVKRTGEKVFLECVQDMDHENMFWYRQDPGLGLRLIYFSYDVKMKEKGDIPEGYSVSREKKERFSLILESASTNQTSMYLCASSFGAGVADTQYFGPGTRLTVL.

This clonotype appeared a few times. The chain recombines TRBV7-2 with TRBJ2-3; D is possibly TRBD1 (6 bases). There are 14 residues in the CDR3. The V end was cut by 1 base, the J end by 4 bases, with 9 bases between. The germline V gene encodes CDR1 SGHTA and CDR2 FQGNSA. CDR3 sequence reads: CASSLVGAADTQYF. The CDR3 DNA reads TGTGCCAGCAGCTTAGTGGGGGCGGCAGATACGCAGTATTTT.

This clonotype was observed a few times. The CDR3 nucleotides read TGTGCCAGCAGTTCTAGCGGGACGTTCACAGATACGCAGTATTTT. As protein: CASSSSGTFTDTQYF. This chain connects TRBV6-5 to TRBJ2-3, with 9 bases lining up with TRBD2. V dropped 4 bases and J dropped 2; count of bases not matched to a gene: 4. This CDR3 spans 15 amino acids. Germline-derived CDR1 and CDR2 are MNHEY and SVGAGI.

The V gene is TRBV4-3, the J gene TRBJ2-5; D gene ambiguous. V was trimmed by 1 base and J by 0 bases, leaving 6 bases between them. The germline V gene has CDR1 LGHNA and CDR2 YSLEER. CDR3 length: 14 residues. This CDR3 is CASSQVPYQETQYF. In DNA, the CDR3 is TGCGCCAGCAGCCAAGTTCCGTACCAAGAGACCCAGTACTTC.

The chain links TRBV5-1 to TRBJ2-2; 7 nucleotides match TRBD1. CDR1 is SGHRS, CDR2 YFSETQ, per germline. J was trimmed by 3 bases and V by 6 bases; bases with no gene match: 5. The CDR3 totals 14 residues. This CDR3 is CASTGQVDTGELFF. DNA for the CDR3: TGCGCCAGCACCGGACAGGTCGACACCGGGGAGCTGTTTTTT.

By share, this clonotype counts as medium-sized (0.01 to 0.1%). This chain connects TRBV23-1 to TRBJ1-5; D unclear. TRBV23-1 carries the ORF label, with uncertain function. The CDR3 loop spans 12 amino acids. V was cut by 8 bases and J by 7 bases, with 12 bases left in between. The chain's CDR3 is CASGREVQPQHF. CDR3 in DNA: TGCGCCAGCGGACGTGAGGTCCAGCCCCAGCATTTT.

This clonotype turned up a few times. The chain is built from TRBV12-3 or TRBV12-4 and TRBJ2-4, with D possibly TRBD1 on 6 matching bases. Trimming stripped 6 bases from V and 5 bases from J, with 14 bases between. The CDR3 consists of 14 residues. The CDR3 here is CASRRTAVENIQYF. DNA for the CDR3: TGTGCCAGCAGACGGACAGCTGTCGAAAACATTCAGTACTTC.

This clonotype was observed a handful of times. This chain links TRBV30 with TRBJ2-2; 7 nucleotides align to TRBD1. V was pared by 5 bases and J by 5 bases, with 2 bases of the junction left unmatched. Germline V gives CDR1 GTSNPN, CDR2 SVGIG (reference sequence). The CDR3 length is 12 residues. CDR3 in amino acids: CAWGRGTGELFF. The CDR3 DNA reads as TGTGCCTGGGGCAGGGGGACCGGGGAGCTGTTTTTT. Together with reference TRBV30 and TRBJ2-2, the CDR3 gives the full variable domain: SQTIHQWPATLVQPVGSPLSLECTVEGTSNPNLYWYRQAAGRGLQLLFYSVGIGQISSEVPQNLSASRPQDRQFILSSKKLLLSDSGFYLCAWGRGTGELFFGEGSRLTVL.

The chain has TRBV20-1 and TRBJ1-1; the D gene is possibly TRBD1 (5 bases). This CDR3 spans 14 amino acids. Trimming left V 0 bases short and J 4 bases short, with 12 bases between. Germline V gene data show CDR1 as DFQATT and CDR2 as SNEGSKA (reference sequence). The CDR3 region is CSARDYRKVTEAFF. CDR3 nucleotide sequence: TGCAGTGCTAGAGATTACAGGAAGGTCACTGAAGCTTTCTTT.

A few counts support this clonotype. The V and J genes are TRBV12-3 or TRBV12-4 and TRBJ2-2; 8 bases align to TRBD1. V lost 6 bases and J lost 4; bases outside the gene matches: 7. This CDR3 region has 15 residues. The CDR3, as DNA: TGTGCCAGCAGCCGACAGGGGACGAGCACCGGGGAGCTGTTTTTT. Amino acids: CASSRQGTSTGELFF.

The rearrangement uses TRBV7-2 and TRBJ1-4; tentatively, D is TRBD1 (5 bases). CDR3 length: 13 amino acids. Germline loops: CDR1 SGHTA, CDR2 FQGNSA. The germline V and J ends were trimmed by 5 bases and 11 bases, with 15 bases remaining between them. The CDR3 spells CASSAPGPPKLFF. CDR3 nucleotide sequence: TGTGCCAGCAGCGCACCGGGACCCCCTAAACTGTTTTTT. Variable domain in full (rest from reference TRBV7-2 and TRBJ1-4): GAGVSQSPSNKVTEKGKDVELRCDPISGHTALYWYRQSLGQGLEFLIYFQGNSAPDKSGLPSDRFSAERTGGSVSTLTIQRTQQEDSAVYLCASSAPGPPKLFFGSGTQLSVL.

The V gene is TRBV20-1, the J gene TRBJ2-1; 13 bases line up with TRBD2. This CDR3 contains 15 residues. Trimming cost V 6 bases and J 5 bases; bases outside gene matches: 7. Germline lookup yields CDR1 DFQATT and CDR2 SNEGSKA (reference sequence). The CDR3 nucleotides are TGCAGTGCCCGGACTAGCGGGAGAATCGACAATGAGCAGTTCTTC. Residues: CSARTSGRIDNEQFF.

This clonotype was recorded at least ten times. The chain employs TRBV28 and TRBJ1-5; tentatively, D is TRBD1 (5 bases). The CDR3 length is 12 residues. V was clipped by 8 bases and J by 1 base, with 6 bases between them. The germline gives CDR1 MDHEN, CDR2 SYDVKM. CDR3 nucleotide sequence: TGTGCCAGCCGGGACAGCAATCAGCCCCAGCATTTT. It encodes CASRDSNQPQHF.

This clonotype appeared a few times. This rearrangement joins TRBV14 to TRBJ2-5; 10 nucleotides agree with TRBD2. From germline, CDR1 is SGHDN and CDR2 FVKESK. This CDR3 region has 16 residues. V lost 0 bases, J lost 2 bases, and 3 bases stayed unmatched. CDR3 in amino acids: CASSQEAGGRQETQYF. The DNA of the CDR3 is TGTGCCAGCAGCCAAGAAGCGGGGGGGCGGCAAGAGACCCAGTACTTC.

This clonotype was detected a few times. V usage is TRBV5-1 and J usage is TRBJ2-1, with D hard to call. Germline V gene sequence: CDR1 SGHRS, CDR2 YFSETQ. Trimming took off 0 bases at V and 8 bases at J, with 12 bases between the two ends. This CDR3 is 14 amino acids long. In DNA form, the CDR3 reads TGCGCCAGCAGCTTGGAAGGCACGGCCCATGAGCAGTTCTTC. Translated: CASSLEGTAHEQFF.

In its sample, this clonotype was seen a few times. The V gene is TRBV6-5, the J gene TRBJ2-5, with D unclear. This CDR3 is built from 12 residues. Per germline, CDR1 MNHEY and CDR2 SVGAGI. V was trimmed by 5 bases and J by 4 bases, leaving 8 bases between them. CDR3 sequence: CASSRIGETQYF. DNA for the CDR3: TGTGCCAGCAGTCGAATTGGAGAGACCCAGTACTTC.

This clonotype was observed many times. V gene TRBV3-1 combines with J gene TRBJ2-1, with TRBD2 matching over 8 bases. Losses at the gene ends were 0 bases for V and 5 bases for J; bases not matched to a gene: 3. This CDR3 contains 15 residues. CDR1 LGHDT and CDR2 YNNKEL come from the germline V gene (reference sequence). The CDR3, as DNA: TGTGCCAGCAGCCAAGATCAGGGACTAGACAATGAGCAGTTCTTC. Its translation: CASSQDQGLDNEQFF.